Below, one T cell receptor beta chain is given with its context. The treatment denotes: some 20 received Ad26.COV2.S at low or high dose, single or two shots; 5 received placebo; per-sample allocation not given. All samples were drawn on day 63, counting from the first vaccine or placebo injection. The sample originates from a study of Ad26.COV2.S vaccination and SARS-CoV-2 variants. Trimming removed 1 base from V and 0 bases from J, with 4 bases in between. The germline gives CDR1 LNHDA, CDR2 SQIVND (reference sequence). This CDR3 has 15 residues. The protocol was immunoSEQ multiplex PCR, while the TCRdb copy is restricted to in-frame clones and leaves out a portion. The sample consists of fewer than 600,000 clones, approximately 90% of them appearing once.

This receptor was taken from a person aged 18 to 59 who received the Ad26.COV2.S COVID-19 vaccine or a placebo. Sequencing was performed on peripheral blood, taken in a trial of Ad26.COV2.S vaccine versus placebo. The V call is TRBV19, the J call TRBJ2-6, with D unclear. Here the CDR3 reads CASSIGDSGANVLTF. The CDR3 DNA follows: TGTGCCAGTAGTATAGGTGACTCTGGGGCCAACGTCCTGACTTTC.